The present T cell receptor (beta chain) was sequenced within a study of identical twins' blood T cells. Study background: Around 50 million reads covered roughly 6 alpha-chain and roughly 6 beta-chain libraries.

TCRdb processed the 5' RACE reads anew with MiXCR; each CDR3 protein has one entry. The data show a few hundred thousand distinct CDR3 sequences, around 30% seen once. This clonotype showed up just a few times. The CDR3 totals 15 residues. Trimming pared 2 bases from V and 1 base from J, leaving 8 bases between. The chain links TRBV12-3 or TRBV12-4 to TRBJ2-2; TRBD2 is a possible D gene (5 bases). The clonotype originates from a woman aged 18 to 49 in good health. Sequenced input: PBMCs. The CDR3 reads CASSLFGRNTGELFF. In DNA form, the CDR3 reads TGTGCCAGCAGTTTATTTGGGAGGAACACCGGGGAGCTGTTTTTT.